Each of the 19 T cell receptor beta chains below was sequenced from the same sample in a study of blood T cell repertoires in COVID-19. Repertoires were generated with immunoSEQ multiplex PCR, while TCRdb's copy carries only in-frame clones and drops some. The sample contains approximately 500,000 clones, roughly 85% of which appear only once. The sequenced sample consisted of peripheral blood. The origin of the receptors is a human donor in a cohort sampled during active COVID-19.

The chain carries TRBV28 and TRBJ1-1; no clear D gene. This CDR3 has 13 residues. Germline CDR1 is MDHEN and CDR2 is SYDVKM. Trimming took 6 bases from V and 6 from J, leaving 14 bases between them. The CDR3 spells CASRYGEGAEAFF. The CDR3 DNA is TGTGCCAGCAGGTACGGGGAAGGCGCTGAAGCTTTCTTT.

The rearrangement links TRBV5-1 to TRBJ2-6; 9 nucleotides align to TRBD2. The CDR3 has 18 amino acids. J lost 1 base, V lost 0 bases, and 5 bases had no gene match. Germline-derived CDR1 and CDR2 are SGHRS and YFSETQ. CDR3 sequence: CASSLDGLAGSGANVLTF. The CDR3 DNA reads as TGCGCCAGCAGCTTGGATGGTCTAGCGGGGTCTGGGGCCAACGTCCTGACTTTC.

In nucleotides, the CDR3 is TGTGCCAGCAGCTTAATCGGGCGGGAGGTCACAGATACGCAGTATTTT. As protein: CASSLIGREVTDTQYF. This chain connects TRBV7-9 to TRBJ2-3; TRBD2 matches 8 bases. Germline lookup yields CDR1 SEHNR and CDR2 FQNEAQ (reference sequence). The trim removed 2 bases at V and 2 bases at J, leaving 6 bases unmatched. This CDR3 is built from 16 residues.

The DNA of the CDR3 is TGTGCCAGCATTCTGGACAGAAACCTCTATGGCTACACCTTC. This encodes CASILDRNLYGYTF. V is TRBV2 and J is TRBJ1-2, with TRBD1 as a possible D gene (6 bases). The CDR3 spans 14 residues. The V gene's germline CDR1 is SNHLY and CDR2 FYNNEI. The germline V and J ends were trimmed by 7 bases and 4 bases, with 16 bases remaining between them.

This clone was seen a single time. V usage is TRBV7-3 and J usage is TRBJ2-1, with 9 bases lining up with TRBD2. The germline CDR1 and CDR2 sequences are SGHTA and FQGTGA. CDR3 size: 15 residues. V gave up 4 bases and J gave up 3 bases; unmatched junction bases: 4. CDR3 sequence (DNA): TGTGCCAGCAGCTACGGACTAGCGTACTACAATGAGCAGTTCTTC. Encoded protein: CASSYGLAYYNEQFF.

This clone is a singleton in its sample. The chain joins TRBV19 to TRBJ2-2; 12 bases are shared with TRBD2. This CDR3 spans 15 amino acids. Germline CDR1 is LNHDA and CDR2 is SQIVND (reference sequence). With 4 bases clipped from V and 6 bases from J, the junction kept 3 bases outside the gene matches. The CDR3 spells CASSRLAGVSGELFF. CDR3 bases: TGTGCCAGTAGTAGACTAGCGGGAGTGTCCGGGGAGCTGTTTTTT.

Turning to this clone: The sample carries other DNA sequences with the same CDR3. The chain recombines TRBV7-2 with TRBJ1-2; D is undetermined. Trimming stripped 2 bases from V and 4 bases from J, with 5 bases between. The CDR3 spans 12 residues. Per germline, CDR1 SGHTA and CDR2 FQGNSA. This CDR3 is CASSLTGYGYTF. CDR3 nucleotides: TGTGCCAGCAGCTTAACGGGCTATGGCTACACCTTC. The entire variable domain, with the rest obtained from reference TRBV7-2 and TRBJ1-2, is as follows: GAGVSQSPSNKVTEKGKDVELRCDPISGHTALYWYRQSLGQGLEFLIYFQGNSAPDKSGLPSDRFSAERTGGSVSTLTIQRTQQEDSAVYLCASSLTGYGYTFGSGTRLTVV.

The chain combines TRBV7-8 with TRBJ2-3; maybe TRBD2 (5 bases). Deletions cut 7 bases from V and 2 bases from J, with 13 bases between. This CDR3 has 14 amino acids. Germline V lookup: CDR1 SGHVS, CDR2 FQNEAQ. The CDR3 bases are TGTGCCAGCAAGAGGGTGAGGGACACAGATACGCAGTATTTT. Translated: CASKRVRDTDTQYF. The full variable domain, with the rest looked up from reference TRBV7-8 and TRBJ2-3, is GAGVSQSPRYKVAKRGQDVALRCDPISGHVSLFWYQQALGQGPEFLTYFQNEAQLDKSGLPSDRFFAERPEGSVSTLKIQRTQQEDSAVYLCASKRVRDTDTQYFGPGTRLTVL.

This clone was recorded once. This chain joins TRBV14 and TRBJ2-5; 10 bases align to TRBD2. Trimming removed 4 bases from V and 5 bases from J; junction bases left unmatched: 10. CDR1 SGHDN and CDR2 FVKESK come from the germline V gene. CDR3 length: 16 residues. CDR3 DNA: TGTGCCAGCAGCCGTACGCTAGCGGGAGAATGGGAGACCCAGTACTTC. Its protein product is CASSRTLAGEWETQYF.

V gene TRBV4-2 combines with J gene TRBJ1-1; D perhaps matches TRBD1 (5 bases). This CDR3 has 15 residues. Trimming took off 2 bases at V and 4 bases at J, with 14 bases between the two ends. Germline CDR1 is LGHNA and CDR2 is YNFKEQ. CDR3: CASSQLQTGATEAFF. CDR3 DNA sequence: TGTGCCAGCAGCCAACTCCAAACAGGAGCCACTGAAGCTTTCTTT.

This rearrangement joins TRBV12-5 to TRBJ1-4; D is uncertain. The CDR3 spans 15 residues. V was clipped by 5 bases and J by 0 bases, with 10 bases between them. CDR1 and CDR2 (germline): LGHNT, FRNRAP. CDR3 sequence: CASGPYSATNEKLFF. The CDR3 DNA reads TGTGCTAGTGGTCCTTACAGTGCAACTAATGAAAAACTGTTTTTT.

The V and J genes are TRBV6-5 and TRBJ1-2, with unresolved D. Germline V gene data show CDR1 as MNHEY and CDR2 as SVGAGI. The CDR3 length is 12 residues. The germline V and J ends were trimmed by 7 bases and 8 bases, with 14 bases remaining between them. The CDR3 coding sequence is TGTGCCAGCAAGCGGCAGGCTAGCGGCTACACCTTC. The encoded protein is CASKRQASGYTF.

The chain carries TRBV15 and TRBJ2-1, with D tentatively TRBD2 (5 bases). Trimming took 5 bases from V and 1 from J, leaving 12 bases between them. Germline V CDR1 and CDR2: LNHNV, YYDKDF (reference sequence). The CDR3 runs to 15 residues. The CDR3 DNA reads TGTGCCACCAGCTCCTTCCCGGGGTCCTACAATGAGCAGTTCTTC. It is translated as CATSSFPGSYNEQFF.

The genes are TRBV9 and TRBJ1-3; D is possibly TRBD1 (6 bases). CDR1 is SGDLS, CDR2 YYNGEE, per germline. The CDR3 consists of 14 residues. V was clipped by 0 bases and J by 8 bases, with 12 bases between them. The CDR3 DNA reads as TGTGCCAGCAGCGTAGGACAGGCTACACACACCATATATTTT. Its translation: CASSVGQATHTIYF.

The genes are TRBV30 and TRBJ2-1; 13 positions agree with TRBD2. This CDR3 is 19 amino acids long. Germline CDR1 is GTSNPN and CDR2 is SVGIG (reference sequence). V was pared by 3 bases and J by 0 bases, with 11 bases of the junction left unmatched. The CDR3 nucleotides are TGTGCCTGGAGCCCCAAGGGACTAGCGGGACAAAGCTCCTACAATGAGCAGTTCTTC. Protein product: CAWSPKGLAGQSSYNEQFF.

The CDR3 DNA is TGCGCCAGCAGCCCCAGAACAGGGGGAAACACTGAAGCTTTCTTT. Amino acid sequence: CASSPRTGGNTEAFF. The chain employs TRBV5-1 and TRBJ1-1; 8 positions match TRBD1. Germline CDR1 is SGHRS and CDR2 is YFSETQ. CDR3 length equals 15 residues. J gave up 2 bases and V 4 bases, and 7 bases lay outside the gene matches. Drawing the rest from reference TRBV5-1 and TRBJ1-1, the complete variable domain is KAGVTQTPRYLIKTRGQQVTLSCSPISGHRSVSWYQQTPGQGLQFLFEYFSETQRNKGNFPGRFSGRQFSNSRSEMNVSTLELGDSALYLCASSPRTGGNTEAFFGQGTRLTVV.

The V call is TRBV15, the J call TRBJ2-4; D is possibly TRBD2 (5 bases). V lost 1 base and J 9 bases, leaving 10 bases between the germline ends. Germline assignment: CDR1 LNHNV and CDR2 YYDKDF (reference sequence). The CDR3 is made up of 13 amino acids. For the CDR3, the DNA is TGTGCCACCAGCAGAGTTCTAGCAGCCATTCAGTACTTC. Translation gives CATSRVLAAIQYF.

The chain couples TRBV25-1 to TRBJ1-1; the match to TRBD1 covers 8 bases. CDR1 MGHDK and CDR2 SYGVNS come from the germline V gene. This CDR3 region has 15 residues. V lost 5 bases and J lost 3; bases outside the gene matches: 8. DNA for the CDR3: TGTGCCAGCAGTATAGGGGACAGGTTTTACACTGAAGCTTTCTTT. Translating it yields CASSIGDRFYTEAFF.

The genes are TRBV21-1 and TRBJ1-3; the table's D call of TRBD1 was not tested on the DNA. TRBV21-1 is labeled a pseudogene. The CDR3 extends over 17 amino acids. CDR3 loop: CASSKGGQGTRRDTIYF. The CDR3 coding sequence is TGTGCCAGCAGCAAAGGGGGACAGGGCACTCGCCGGGACACCATATATTTT.